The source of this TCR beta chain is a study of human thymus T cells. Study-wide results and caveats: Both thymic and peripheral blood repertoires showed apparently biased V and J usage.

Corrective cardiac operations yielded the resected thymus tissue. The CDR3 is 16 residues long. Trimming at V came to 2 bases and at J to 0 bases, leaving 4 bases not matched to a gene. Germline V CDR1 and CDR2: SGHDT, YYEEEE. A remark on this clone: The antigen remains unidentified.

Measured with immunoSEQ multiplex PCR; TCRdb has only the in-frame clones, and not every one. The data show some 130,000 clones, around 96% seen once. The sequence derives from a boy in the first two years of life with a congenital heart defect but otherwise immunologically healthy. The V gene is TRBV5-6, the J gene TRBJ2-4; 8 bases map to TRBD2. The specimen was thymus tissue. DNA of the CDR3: TGTGCCAGCAGCTTACGGGGGGGGCGAGCCAAAAACATTCAGTACTTC. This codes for CASSLRGGRAKNIQYF.